The entry that follows covers one T cell receptor beta chain sequence. Its target is unknown. The data originate from a study of cytomegalovirus exposure and HLA in healthy donors. Study-level results: 150 to 200 TCR beta chains were listed as cytomegalovirus-associated.

PCR primers comprised 60 Vbeta and 13 Jbeta primers. Repertoires were generated with immunoSEQ multiplex PCR, while TCRdb's copy carries only in-frame clones and drops some. The sample lists about 120,000 clones, 75% to 90% occurring once. The CDR3 runs to 14 residues. V was trimmed by 4 bases and J by 4 bases, leaving 13 bases between them. Germline CDR1 reads SGHTA; CDR2 reads FQGNSA. The source of this sequence is a man aged 45-65 years in good health and CMV-seronegative. The chain employs TRBV7-2 and TRBJ1-1; D gene ambiguous. The sequenced sample was PBMCs. In DNA, the CDR3 is TGTGCCAGCAGCTCCAGAGGGCGCGGCACTGAAGCTTTCTTT. Protein product: CASSSRGRGTEAFF.